Described below is a single T cell receptor beta chain sequence and its context. Authors' methods: Estimates of nucleated cell counts were drawn from the amplification of reference gene primers. The assay was immunoSEQ multiplex PCR, and TCRdb's table has in-frame clones only and misses some. Clone size and V and J calls were adopted from that table, with D and trimming inferred from the DNA. The table shows 350,000 to 450,000 clones, with 85% occurring only once. This sample is part of a study of blood T cell repertoires in COVID-19. Study-level background: Samples of COVID-19 (acute and convalescent) were obtained from the United States, Italy and Spain. T cells, B-cell-depleted T cells, or PBMCs supplied cDNA or gDNA.

Germline loops: CDR1 WNHNN, CDR2 SYGVQD (reference sequence). The V gene lost 4 bases and the J gene lost 5 bases, with 11 bases spanning the gap. The CDR3 runs to 13 residues. V is TRBV10-1 and J is TRBJ1-1; D might be TRBD1 (5 bases). The receptor's source is a woman aged 18-29 years with acute or convalescent COVID-19. The sample taken for sequencing was peripheral blood. As DNA, the CDR3 is TGCGCCAGCAGTGCATTCGGGGGGACTGAAGCTTTCTTT. This translates into CASSAFGGTEAFF.